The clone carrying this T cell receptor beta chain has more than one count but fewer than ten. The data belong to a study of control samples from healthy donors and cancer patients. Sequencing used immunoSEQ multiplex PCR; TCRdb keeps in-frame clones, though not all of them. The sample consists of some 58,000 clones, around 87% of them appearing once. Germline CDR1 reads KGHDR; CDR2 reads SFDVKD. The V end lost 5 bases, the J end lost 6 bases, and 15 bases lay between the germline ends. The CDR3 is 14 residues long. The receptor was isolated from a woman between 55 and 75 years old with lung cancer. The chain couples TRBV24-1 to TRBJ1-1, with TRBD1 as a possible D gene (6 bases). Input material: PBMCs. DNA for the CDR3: TGTGCCACCAGTGCTCAGAACAGGGCCGCTGAAGCTTTCTTT. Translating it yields CATSAQNRAAEAFF.